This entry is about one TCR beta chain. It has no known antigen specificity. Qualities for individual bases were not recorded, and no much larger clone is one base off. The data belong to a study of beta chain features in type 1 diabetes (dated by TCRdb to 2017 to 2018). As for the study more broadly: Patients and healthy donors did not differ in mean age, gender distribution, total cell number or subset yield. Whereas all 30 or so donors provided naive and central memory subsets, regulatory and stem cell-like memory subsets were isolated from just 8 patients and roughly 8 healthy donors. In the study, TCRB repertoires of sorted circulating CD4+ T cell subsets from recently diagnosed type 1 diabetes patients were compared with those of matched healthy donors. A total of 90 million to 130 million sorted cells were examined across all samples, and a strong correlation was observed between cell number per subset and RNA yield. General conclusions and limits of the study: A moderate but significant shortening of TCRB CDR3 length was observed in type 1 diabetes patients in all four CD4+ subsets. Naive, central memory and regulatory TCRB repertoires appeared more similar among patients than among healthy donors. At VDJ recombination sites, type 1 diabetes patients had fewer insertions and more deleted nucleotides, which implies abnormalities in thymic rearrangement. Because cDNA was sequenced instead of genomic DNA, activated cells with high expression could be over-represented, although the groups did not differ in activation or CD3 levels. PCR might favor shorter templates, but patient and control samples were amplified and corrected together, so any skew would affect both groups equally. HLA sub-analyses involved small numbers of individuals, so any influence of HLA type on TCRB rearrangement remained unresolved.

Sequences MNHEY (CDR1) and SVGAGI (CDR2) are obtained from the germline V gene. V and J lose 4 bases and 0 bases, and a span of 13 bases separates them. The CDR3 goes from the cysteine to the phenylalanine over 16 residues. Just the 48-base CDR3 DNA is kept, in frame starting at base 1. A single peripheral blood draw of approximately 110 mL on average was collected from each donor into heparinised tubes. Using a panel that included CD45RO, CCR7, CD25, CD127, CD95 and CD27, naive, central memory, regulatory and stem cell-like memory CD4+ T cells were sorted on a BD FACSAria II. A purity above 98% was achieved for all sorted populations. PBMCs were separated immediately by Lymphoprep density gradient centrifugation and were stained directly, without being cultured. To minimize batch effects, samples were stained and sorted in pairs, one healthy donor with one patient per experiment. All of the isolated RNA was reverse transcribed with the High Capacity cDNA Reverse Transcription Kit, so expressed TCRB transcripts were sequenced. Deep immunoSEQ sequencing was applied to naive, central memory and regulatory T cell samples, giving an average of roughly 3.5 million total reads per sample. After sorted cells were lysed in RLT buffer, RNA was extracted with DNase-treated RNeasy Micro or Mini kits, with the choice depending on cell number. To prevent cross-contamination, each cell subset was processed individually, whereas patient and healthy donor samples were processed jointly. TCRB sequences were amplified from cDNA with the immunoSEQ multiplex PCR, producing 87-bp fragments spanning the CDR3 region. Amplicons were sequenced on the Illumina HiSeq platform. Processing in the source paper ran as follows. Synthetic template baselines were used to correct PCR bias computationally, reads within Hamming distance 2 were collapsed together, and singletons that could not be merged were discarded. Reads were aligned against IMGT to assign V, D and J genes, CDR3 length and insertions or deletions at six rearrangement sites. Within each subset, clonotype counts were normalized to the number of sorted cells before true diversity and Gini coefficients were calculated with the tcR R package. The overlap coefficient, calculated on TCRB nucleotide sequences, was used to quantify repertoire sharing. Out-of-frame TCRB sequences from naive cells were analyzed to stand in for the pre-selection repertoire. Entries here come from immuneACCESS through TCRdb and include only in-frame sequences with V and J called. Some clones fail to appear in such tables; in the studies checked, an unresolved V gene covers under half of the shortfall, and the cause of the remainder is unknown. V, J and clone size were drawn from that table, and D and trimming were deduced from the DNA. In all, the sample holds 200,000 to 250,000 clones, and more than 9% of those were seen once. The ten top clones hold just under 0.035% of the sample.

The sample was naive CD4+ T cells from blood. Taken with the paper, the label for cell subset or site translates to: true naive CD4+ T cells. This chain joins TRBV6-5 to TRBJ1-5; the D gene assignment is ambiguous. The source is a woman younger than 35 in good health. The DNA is TGTGCCAGCAGTTCGGAGACCCTTGCTAGCAATCAGCCCCAGCATTTT. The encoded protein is CASSSETLASNQPQHF.